The sequence of this T cell receptor beta chain was determined in a study of cytomegalovirus exposure and HLA in healthy donors. Both 60 Vbeta primers and 13 Jbeta primers went into the PCR. Clones were sequenced by immunoSEQ multiplex PCR, and TCRdb holds only the in-frame ones, with some missing. The sample yields about 200,000 clones, 70% seen once. This clone was detected only a few times. CDR1 and CDR2 from the germline V gene are SGHTA and FQGTGA. Between the trimmed V and J ends, which lost 5 bases and 2 bases, there was a span of 13 bases. The CDR3 sequence is 15 residues long. The source of this sequence is a man aged 40-55 years in good health and CMV-seropositive. The rearrangement links TRBV7-3 to TRBJ2-1, with D possibly matching TRBD1 (7 bases). The sample was PBMCs. For the CDR3, the DNA is TGTGCCAGCAGCCTCAGGGGGGCCCCCTACAATGAGCAGTTCTTC. The encoded protein is CASSLRGAPYNEQFF.